The present T cell receptor beta chain was sequenced within a study of T cells after yellow fever vaccination. Study conclusions and caveats: It was a small share of clonotypes that appeared in both CD4 and CD8 compartments. Once the booster was given, most primary-vaccination clones reappeared, at approximately 97% for CD4 and approximately 88% for CD8.

The sample holds a few counts of this clonotype. Its specificity is unknown. Production of TCR cDNA was by 5'RACE template switching, which also added a universal primer site and UMIs. TCRdb itself ran the 5' RACE reads through MiXCR, one entry per CDR3 protein. This sample has about 330,000 distinct CDR3 sequences, with roughly 8.3% found just once. CDR1 is SGHAT, CDR2 FQNNGV, per germline. The germline V and J ends were trimmed by 1 base and 3 bases, with 7 bases remaining between them. The CDR3 length is 14 residues. The gene calls are TRBV11-2 and TRBJ2-1, with D unclear. This receptor was taken from a man in his late teens or twenties who received the YFV17D yellow fever vaccine. The sample in question was PBMCs, obtained roughly 45 days after the first yellow fever vaccination. Written as DNA, the CDR3 is TGTGCCAGCAGCTTAGCAACCCACTACAATGAGCAGTTCTTC. Translating it yields CASSLATHYNEQFF.